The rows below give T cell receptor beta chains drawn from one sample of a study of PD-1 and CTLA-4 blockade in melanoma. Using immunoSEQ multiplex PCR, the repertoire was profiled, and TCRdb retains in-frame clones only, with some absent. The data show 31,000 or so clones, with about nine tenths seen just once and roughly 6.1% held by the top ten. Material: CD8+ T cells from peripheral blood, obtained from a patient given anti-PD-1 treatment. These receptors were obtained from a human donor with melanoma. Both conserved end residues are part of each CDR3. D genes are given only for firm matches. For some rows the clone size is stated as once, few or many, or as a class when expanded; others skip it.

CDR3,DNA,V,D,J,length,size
CASSTLAGARAQYF,TGTGCCAGCAGTACACTAGCGGGGGCACGGGCCCAGTACTTC,TRBV25-1,TRBD2,TRBJ2-5,14,.
CSASEAGYNEQFF,TGCAGTGCTAGTGAAGCGGGGTACAATGAGCAGTTCTTC,TRBV20-1,TRBD2,TRBJ2-1,13,.
CASWPGTGNTIYF,TGTGCCAGCTGGCCGGGCACTGGAAACACCATATATTTT,TRBV6-5,.,TRBJ1-3,13,once
CASSLEAQGLSEQYF,TGTGCCAGCAGCCTTGAAGCTCAGGGGCTCTCCGAGCAGTACTTC,TRBV7-6,.,TRBJ2-7,15,.
CASSLGAGWDPDTQYF,TGTGCCAGCAGCTTGGGGGCGGGGTGGGATCCAGATACGCAGTATTTT,TRBV5-6,.,TRBJ2-3,16,once
CAWRVMRNTEAFF,TGTGCCTGGAGAGTGATGAGAAACACTGAAGCTTTCTTT,TRBV30,.,TRBJ1-1,13,.
CAISETRQAEEQYF,TGTGCCATCAGTGAAACAAGACAGGCAGAGGAGCAGTACTTC,TRBV10-3,.,TRBJ2-7,14,.
CASSERGGGSYGYTF,TGTGCCAGCAGTGAGAGGGGCGGAGGTAGCTATGGCTACACCTTC,TRBV6-4,.,TRBJ1-2,15,.
CATRQYGNSPLHF,TGTGCCACCCGACAGTATGGTAATTCACCCCTCCACTTT,TRBV27,.,TRBJ1-6,13,few
CASSEFPFDRAYGYTF,TGTGCCAGCAGTGAGTTCCCTTTCGACAGGGCCTATGGCTACACCTTC,TRBV6-1,TRBD1,TRBJ1-2,16,.
CASSPDRGRNGYTF,TGTGCCAGTAGTCCGGACAGGGGAAGGAATGGCTACACCTTC,TRBV19,TRBD1,TRBJ1-2,14,.
CASSSSGGADTQYF,TGTGCCAGCAGTTCTTCAGGGGGGGCAGATACGCAGTATTTT,TRBV6-6,.,TRBJ2-3,14,.
CASSYWAGMHDYTF,TGTGCCAGCAGTTACTGGGCAGGCATGCACGACTACACCTTC,TRBV6-2/TRBV6-3,.,TRBJ1-2,14,.
CASRQDSYEQYF,TGCGCCAGCAGACAGGACAGCTACGAGCAGTACTTC,TRBV5-1,.,TRBJ2-7,12,few
CASSDRDRGDPEAFF,TGTGCCAGCAGTGACCGGGACAGGGGGGACCCTGAAGCTTTCTTT,TRBV6-1,TRBD1,TRBJ1-1,15,.
CASSLELAANQPQHF,TGTGCCAGCAGTTTAGAACTGGCAGCTAATCAGCCCCAGCATTTT,TRBV28,.,TRBJ1-5,15,.
CASRDAYNSPLHF,TGTGCCAGCCGGGACGCCTATAATTCACCCCTCCACTTT,TRBV19,.,TRBJ1-6,13,.
CASSFIGGTDGAFF,TGTGCCAGCAGCTTTATCGGGGGGACAGATGGTGCTTTCTTT,TRBV13,TRBD1,TRBJ1-1,14,few
CASSPDSSYEQYF,TGTGCCAGCAGCCCGGACAGCTCCTACGAGCAGTACTTC,TRBV12-3/TRBV12-4,.,TRBJ2-7,13,.
CASSLSAGLSAETQYF,TGTGCCAGCAGTTTAAGCGCGGGGCTGTCGGCAGAGACCCAGTACTTC,TRBV28,.,TRBJ2-5,16,.
CASSLAPTGVDSYEQYF,TGTGCCAGCAGCTTAGCTCCAACAGGGGTAGACTCCTACGAGCAGTACTTC,TRBV7-6,TRBD1,TRBJ2-7,17,.
CAWSPGYEQYF,TGTGCCTGGAGTCCAGGGTACGAGCAGTACTTC,TRBV30,.,TRBJ2-7,11,.
CASSLTGSDTEAFF,TGCGCCAGCAGTTTGACAGGGTCGGACACTGAAGCTTTCTTT,TRBV4-1,TRBD1,TRBJ1-1,14,.
CASSAPEIQSPLHF,TGTGCCAGCAGTGCCCCTGAAATACAGTCACCCCTCCACTTT,TRBV28,.,TRBJ1-6,14,.
CAIRGGSSYEQYF,TGTGCCATCCGCGGGGGGAGCTCCTACGAGCAGTACTTC,TRBV10-3,TRBD2,TRBJ2-7,13,.
CASSQRLGWPQHF,TGTGCCAGCAGCCAGCGTCTCGGGTGGCCCCAGCATTTT,TRBV4-2,.,TRBJ1-5,13,.
CASSDRANTEAFF,TGTGCCAGCAGTGACAGGGCGAACACTGAAGCTTTCTTT,TRBV2,.,TRBJ1-1,13,.
CASSDRGATNEKLFF,TGTGCCAGCAGTGACCGGGGCGCAACTAATGAAAAACTGTTTTTT,TRBV28,.,TRBJ1-4,15,.
CASSLSRTSYEQYF,TGTGCCAGCAGTTTGAGTAGGACTTCCTACGAGCAGTACTTC,TRBV27,.,TRBJ2-7,14,.
CASSLEVGGGGYTF,TGTGCCAGCAGCTTAGAGGTGGGGGGCGGCGGCTACACCTTC,TRBV7-2,.,TRBJ1-2,14,.
CASSFDAVNTEAFF,TGTGCCAGCAGCTTTGACGCGGTGAACACTGAAGCTTTCTTT,TRBV2,.,TRBJ1-1,14,once
CASSPPHREWPQHF,TGTGCCAGCAGTCCACCCCACAGGGAATGGCCCCAGCATTTT,TRBV2,.,TRBJ1-5,14,.
CASASLAKYGYTF,TGTGCCAGCGCATCCTTGGCGAAATATGGCTACACCTTC,TRBV27,.,TRBJ1-2,13,.
CASSSLQGLNTEAFF,TGTGCCAGCAGCTCCTTACAGGGTCTGAACACTGAAGCTTTCTTT,TRBV11-2,.,TRBJ1-1,15,.
CASSSGPGYSNQPQHF,TGTGCCAGCAGTTCAGGACCGGGTTATAGCAATCAGCCCCAGCATTTT,TRBV6-5,.,TRBJ1-5,16,.
CASNLSPNQPQHF,TGTGCCAGCAACCTAAGCCCCAATCAGCCCCAGCATTTT,TRBV2,.,TRBJ1-5,13,.
CASQGDTQYF,TGTGCCAGCCAGGGAGATACGCAGTATTTT,TRBV2,.,TRBJ2-3,10,.
CASSLGKENGYTF,TGTGCCAGCAGCTTAGGAAAGGAGAATGGCTACACCTTC,TRBV7-9,.,TRBJ1-2,13,.
CASSWGGMQETQYF,TGTGCCAGCAGCTGGGGGGGAATGCAAGAGACCCAGTACTTC,TRBV5-4,TRBD2,TRBJ2-5,14,.
CASRDGSTNEKLFF,TGTGCCAGCAGGGACGGATCAACTAATGAAAAACTGTTTTTT,TRBV27,.,TRBJ1-4,14,.
CASGGGNTEAFF,TGTGCCAGCGGGGGGGGGAACACTGAAGCTTTCTTT,TRBV2,.,TRBJ1-1,12,.
CASSPDRGQFF,TGTGCCAGCAGCCCCGACAGGGGGCAGTTCTTC,TRBV6-2/TRBV6-3,TRBD1,TRBJ2-1,11,.
CASSPNTDTQYF,TGTGCCAGCAGCCCCAACACAGATACGCAGTATTTT,TRBV27,.,TRBJ2-3,12,.
CASSPQGNEQYF,TGCGCCAGCAGCCCACAGGGGAACGAGCAGTACTTC,TRBV5-1,TRBD1,TRBJ2-7,12,medium-sized
CASSQDRVYEQYF,TGCGCCAGCAGCCAAGACAGGGTCTACGAGCAGTACTTC,TRBV4-3,.,TRBJ2-7,13,.
CATSTGPNQPQHF,TGTGCCACTTCGACAGGGCCCAATCAGCCCCAGCATTTT,TRBV12-3/TRBV12-4,TRBD1,TRBJ1-5,13,.
CASSASRIYSGNTIYF,TGTGCCAGCAGTGCCTCTCGGATTTACTCTGGAAACACCATATATTTT,TRBV6-2/TRBV6-3,.,TRBJ1-3,16,.
CASSLGGDTNEQYF,TGTGCCAGCAGCTTAGGAGGGGACACCAACGAGCAGTACTTC,TRBV11-2,.,TRBJ2-7,14,.